The 17 T cell receptor beta chains given below trace back to one sample, sequenced in a study of blood T cell repertoires in COVID-19. The method was immunoSEQ multiplex PCR; TCRdb's version includes in-frame clones alone and lacks a portion of them. The sample includes 200,000 to 250,000 clones, about 79% of them seen just once. The sample comprised PBMCs or T cells enriched from blood (not recorded which). These receptors originate from a woman aged 55-69 years who had recovered from COVID-19.

The CDR3 sequence: CASTRDRVRGAGELFF. DNA for the CDR3: TGCGCCAGCACCCGGGACAGGGTACGAGGGGCCGGGGAGCTGTTTTTT. The V call is TRBV5-1, the J call TRBJ2-2; 9 bases align to TRBD1. Germline V CDR1 and CDR2: SGHRS, YFSETQ. V lost 6 bases and J lost 6; bases outside the gene matches: 12. This CDR3 has 16 amino acids.

This chain connects TRBV15 to TRBJ2-5; a weak D match, TRBD2 (6 bases). The CDR3 totals 14 residues. V was trimmed by 3 bases and J by 4 bases, leaving 12 bases between them. The V gene's germline CDR1 is LNHNV and CDR2 YYDKDF (reference sequence). DNA for the CDR3: TGTGCCACCAGCAGTTTCGGGCGGGGAGAGACCCAGTACTTC. This sequence encodes CATSSFGRGETQYF. The full variable domain, rest sourced from reference TRBV15 and TRBJ2-5, is DAMVIQNPRYQVTQFGKPVTLSCSQTLNHNVMYWYQQKSSQAPKLLFHYYDKDFNNEADTPDNFQSRRPNTSFCFLDIRSPGLGDTAMYLCATSSFGRGETQYFGPGTRLLVL.

The chain recombines TRBV20-1 with TRBJ2-3, with D possibly being TRBD2 (6 bases). Deletions cut 3 bases from V and 14 bases from J, with 15 bases between. The CDR3 is 11 amino acids. The germline V gene has CDR1 DFQATT and CDR2 SNEGSKA (reference sequence). The CDR3 DNA is TGCAGTGCTAGTGGGGGACCGGGGGTGTATTTT. It encodes CSASGGPGVYF.

The chain recombines TRBV27 with TRBJ1-5, with TRBD1 as a possible D gene (6 bases). Trimming removed 10 bases from V and 2 bases from J, with 15 bases in between. Germline V gene data show CDR1 as MNHEY and CDR2 as SMNVEV (reference sequence). This CDR3 region has 14 residues. CDR3 bases: TGTGCCACCTCACAGGGATGGGGCAATCAGCCCCAGCATTTT. Translation gives CATSQGWGNQPQHF.

This clone was counted once. The CDR3 reads CASLRVDTDTQYF. CDR3 nucleotide sequence: TGTGCCAGCCTCAGGGTTGACACAGATACGCAGTATTTT. This sequence joins TRBV6-5 and TRBJ2-3; the D gene is possibly TRBD1 (5 bases). Germline V gene data show CDR1 as MNHEY and CDR2 as SVGAGI. CDR3 length: 13 residues. V shed 8 bases and J shed 2 bases, with 11 bases lying between them.

This rearrangement joins TRBV14 to TRBJ2-5; D may be TRBD2 (6 bases). Germline-derived CDR1 and CDR2 are SGHDN and FVKESK. V shed 4 bases and J shed 5 bases, with 14 bases lying between them. CDR3 length: 14 residues. Written as DNA, the CDR3 is TGTGCCAGCAGCCCCACAATTGCGGGGGAGACCCAGTACTTC. It yields the protein CASSPTIAGETQYF. The whole variable domain, remainder taken from reference TRBV14 and TRBJ2-5, is EAGVTQFPSHSVIEKGQTVTLRCDPISGHDNLYWYRRVMGKEIKFLLHFVKESKQDESGMPNNRFLAERTGGTYSTLKVQPAELEDSGVYFCASSPTIAGETQYFGPGTRLLVL.

The V and J genes are TRBV2 and TRBJ2-1; 11 positions agree with TRBD1. This CDR3 is 18 amino acids long. V lost 3 bases, J lost 1 base, and 8 bases stayed unmatched. CDR1 and CDR2 (germline): SNHLY, FYNNEI. CDR3: CASSEGDRGTISYNEQFF. As DNA, the CDR3 is TGTGCCAGCAGTGAGGGGGACAGGGGGACCATATCCTACAATGAGCAGTTCTTC.

The chain links TRBV11-3 to TRBJ2-2; 10 bases are a match to TRBD2. Germline assignment: CDR1 SGHNT and CDR2 YENEEA. V lost 3 bases, J lost 4 bases, and 5 bases stayed unmatched. This CDR3 contains 16 residues. In DNA, the CDR3 is TGTGCCAGCAGCTTTCTAGCGGGAGCGGGCACCGGGGAGCTGTTTTTT. Translated: CASSFLAGAGTGELFF.

The DNA of the CDR3 is TGTGCCAGCAGCCAAGATCGGCAGGCAATTGGCTACACCTTC. It translates to CASSQDRQAIGYTF. This chain joins TRBV4-2 and TRBJ1-2, with D uncertain. Per the germline V gene, CDR1 is LGHNA and CDR2 is YNFKEQ. This CDR3 is built from 14 residues. Trimming pared 0 bases from V and 7 bases from J, leaving 12 bases between.

The rearrangement joins TRBV27 to TRBJ2-7; TRBD1 aligns across 7 bases. Germline V gives CDR1 MNHEY, CDR2 SMNVEV (reference sequence). V was pared by 3 bases and J by 3 bases, with 5 bases of the junction left unmatched. The CDR3 consists of 14 residues. The CDR3 sequence: CASSFSQGSYEQYF. CDR3 nucleotide sequence: TGTGCCAGCAGTTTTTCACAGGGGAGCTACGAGCAGTACTTC.

The chain has TRBV7-9 and TRBJ1-2, with D unclear. The germline gives CDR1 SEHNR, CDR2 FQNEAQ (reference sequence). There are 12 residues in the CDR3. The ends were cut back, 5 bases at V and 0 bases at J, with 4 bases in the middle. The CDR3 bases are TGTGCCAGCAGCCCTACTAACTATGGCTACACCTTC. Translation: CASSPTNYGYTF.

This chain connects TRBV19 to TRBJ2-7; no firm D call. Trimming cost V 10 bases and J 3 bases, with 10 bases left between them. Germline CDR1 LNHDA, CDR2 SQIVND (reference sequence). The CDR3 consists of 11 residues. CDR3 DNA sequence: TGTGCCACTCCCCTCTTCTACGAGCAGTACTTC. Translating gives CATPLFYEQYF. The whole variable domain, filled in from reference TRBV19 and TRBJ2-7, reads DGGITQSPKYLFRKEGQNVTLSCEQNLNHDAMYWYRQDPGQGLRLIYYSQIVNDFQKGDIAEGYSVSREKKESFPLTVTSAQKNPTAFYLCATPLFYEQYFGPGTRLTVT.

The V call is TRBV19, the J call TRBJ2-3, with D unclear. This CDR3 is built from 12 residues. Germline V gene data show CDR1 as LNHDA and CDR2 as SQIVND (reference sequence). Trimming took 5 bases from V and 0 from J, leaving 3 bases between them. CDR3 sequence (DNA): TGTGCCAGTAGTGTAAGCACAGATACGCAGTATTTT. It is translated as CASSVSTDTQYF.

This clone was recorded at least ten times. This chain joins TRBV7-9 and TRBJ1-2; the match to TRBD1 covers 10 bases. V lost 4 bases, J lost 6 bases, and 8 bases stayed unmatched. The CDR3 is 15 residues long. Germline V CDR1 and CDR2: SEHNR, FQNEAQ (reference sequence). The CDR3 DNA reads TGTGCCAGCAGCTCGTGGACAGGGGGTTTTGATGGCTACACCTTC. This translates into CASSSWTGGFDGYTF.

The gene calls are TRBV11-2 and TRBJ2-1, with TRBD2 matching over 8 bases. The CDR3 runs to 16 residues. Germline V gives CDR1 SGHAT, CDR2 FQNNGV. V dropped 1 base and J dropped 9; count of bases not matched to a gene: 11. The CDR3: CASSLGRRSGSFEQFF. CDR3 DNA sequence: TGTGCCAGCAGCTTAGGCCGACGAAGCGGGAGTTTTGAGCAGTTCTTC.

The rearrangement uses TRBV5-6 and TRBJ1-4; TRBD1 might be the D (6 bases). V gave up 4 bases and J gave up 4 bases, with 14 bases separating them. Germline CDR1 and CDR2: SGHDT and YYEEEE. The CDR3 extends over 15 amino acids. DNA for the CDR3: TGTGCCAGCAGCCCAATGACAGGCCGTAATGAAAAACTGTTTTTT. This sequence encodes CASSPMTGRNEKLFF.

This clone has just one count. The V call is TRBV10-3, the J call TRBJ2-2, with 7 positions matching TRBD1. Germline V lookup: CDR1 ENHRY, CDR2 SYGVKD. The trim removed 9 bases at V and 4 bases at J, leaving 8 bases unmatched. CDR3 size: 14 residues. The CDR3 here is CAITSTGRTGELFF. In DNA form, the CDR3 reads TGTGCCATAACCTCGACAGGGCGCACCGGGGAGCTGTTTTTT.